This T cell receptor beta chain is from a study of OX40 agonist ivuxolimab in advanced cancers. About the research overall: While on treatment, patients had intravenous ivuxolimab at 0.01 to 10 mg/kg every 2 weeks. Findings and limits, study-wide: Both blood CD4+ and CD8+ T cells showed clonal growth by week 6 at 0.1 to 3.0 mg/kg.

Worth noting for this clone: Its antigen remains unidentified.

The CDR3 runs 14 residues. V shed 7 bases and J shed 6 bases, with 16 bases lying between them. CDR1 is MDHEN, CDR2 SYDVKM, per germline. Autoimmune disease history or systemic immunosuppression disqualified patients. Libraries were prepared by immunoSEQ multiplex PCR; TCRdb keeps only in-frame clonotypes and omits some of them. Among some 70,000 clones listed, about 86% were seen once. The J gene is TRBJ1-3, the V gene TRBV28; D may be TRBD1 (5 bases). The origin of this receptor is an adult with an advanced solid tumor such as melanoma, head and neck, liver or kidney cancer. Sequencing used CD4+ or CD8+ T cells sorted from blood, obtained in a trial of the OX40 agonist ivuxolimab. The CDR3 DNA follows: TGTGCCAGCACGGGGCACGTCCGGACAAACACCATATATTTT. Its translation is CASTGHVRTNTIYF.